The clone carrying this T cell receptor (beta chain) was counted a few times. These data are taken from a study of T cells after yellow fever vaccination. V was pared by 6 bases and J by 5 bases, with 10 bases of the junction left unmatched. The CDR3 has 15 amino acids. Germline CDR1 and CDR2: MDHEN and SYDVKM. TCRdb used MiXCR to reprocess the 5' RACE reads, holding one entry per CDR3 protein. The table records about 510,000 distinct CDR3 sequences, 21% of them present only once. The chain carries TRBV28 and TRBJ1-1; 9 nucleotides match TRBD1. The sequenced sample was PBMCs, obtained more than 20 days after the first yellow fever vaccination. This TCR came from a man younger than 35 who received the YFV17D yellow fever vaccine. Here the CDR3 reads CASSQATGGATEAFF. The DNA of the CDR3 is TGTGCCAGCAGCCAAGCCACAGGGGGCGCGACTGAAGCTTTCTTT. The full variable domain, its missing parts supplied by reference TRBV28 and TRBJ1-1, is DVKVTQSSRYLVKRTGEKVFLECVQDMDHENMFWYRQDPGLGLRLIYFSYDVKMKEKGDIPEGYSVSREKKERFSLILESASTNQTSMYLCASSQATGGATEAFFGQGTRLTVV.